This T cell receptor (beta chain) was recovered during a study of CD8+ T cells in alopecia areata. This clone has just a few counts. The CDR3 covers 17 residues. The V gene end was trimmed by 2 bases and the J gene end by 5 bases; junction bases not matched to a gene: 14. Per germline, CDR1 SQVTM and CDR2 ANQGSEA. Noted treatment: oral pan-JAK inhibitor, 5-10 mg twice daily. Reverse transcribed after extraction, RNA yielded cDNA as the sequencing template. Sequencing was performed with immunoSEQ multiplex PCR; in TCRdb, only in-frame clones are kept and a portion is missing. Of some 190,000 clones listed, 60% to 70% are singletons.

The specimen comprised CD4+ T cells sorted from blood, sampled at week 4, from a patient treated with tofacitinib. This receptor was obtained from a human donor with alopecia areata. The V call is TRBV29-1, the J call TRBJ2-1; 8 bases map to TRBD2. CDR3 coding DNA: TGCAGCGTTGAACCCAGCGGGGGCCTCAAGGTGGACAATGAGCAGTTCTTC. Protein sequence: CSVEPSGGLKVDNEQFF.